The entry below gives a single T cell receptor (beta chain) sequence along with its context. Its target is not known. The data were taken from a study of cytomegalovirus exposure and HLA in healthy donors. Broader study findings: Rarity held for most TCR sequences, but there were some public TCRs that occurred in many donors. Presence/absence comparisons presumed near-even sequencing depth among donors.

The study ran its PCR with 60 Vbeta and 13 Jbeta primers. Sequencing used immunoSEQ multiplex PCR; TCRdb keeps in-frame clones, though not all of them. The profile covers under 85,000 clones, with roughly 70% appearing a single time and 9.5% to 13% taken by the ten largest. Germline CDR1 reads SGHRS; CDR2 reads YFSETQ. The CDR3 totals 13 residues. With 5 bases clipped from V and 6 bases from J, the junction kept 8 bases outside the gene matches. The chain is built from TRBV5-1 and TRBJ2-7, with 7 nucleotides matching TRBD1. The origin of this receptor is a woman in her 30s in good health and CMV-seronegative. The specimen was PBMCs. CDR3 bases: TGCGCCAGCAGTATGGGACAGTCTGGCGAGCAGTACTTC. Translation gives CASSMGQSGEQYF. Filled out from reference TRBV5-1 and TRBJ2-7, the complete variable domain reads KAGVTQTPRYLIKTRGQQVTLSCSPISGHRSVSWYQQTPGQGLQFLFEYFSETQRNKGNFPGRFSGRQFSNSRSEMNVSTLELGDSALYLCASSMGQSGEQYFGPGTRLTVT.